These 18 T cell receptor beta chains were all obtained from the same sample, sequenced in a study of early T cells in non-severe SARS-CoV-2 infection. TCRdb re-derived calls from the 5' RACE reads in MiXCR, one entry per CDR3 protein. The sample has approximately 69,000 distinct CDR3 sequences, roughly an eighth seen once. The sequenced sample consisted of whole blood. These receptors all come from an adult who was a healthcare worker with PCR-confirmed SARS-CoV-2 infection or an uninfected control (not recorded which).

The gene calls are TRBV18 and TRBJ1-1; D possibly corresponds to TRBD1 (5 bases). The V gene lost 1 base and the J gene lost 4 bases, with 16 bases spanning the gap. CDR3 length equals 16 residues. Per the germline V gene, CDR1 is KGHSH and CDR2 is LQKENI. For the CDR3, the DNA is TGTGCCAGCTCACCACAGGGGATAAGGGCGAGCACTGAAGCTTTCTTT. Protein: CASSPQGIRASTEAFF. The full variable domain, completed using reference TRBV18 and TRBJ1-1, is NAGVMQNPRHLVRRRGQEARLRCSPMKGHSHVYWYRQLPEEGLKFMVYLQKENIIDESGMPKERFSAEFPKEGPSILRIQQVVRGDSAAYFCASSPQGIRASTEAFFGQGTRLTVV.

This clonotype came up many times. The V call is TRBV12-3 or TRBV12-4, the J call TRBJ1-1; D may be TRBD1 (5 bases). The CDR3 is made up of 14 amino acids. V lost 6 bases and J lost 4, with 15 bases in between. The CDR3 nucleotides are TGTGCCAGCAGCCCCCCGCTGGGGACCACTGAAGCTTTCTTT. Its protein product is CASSPPLGTTEAFF.

This clonotype was counted at least ten times. V usage is TRBV20-1 and J usage is TRBJ2-5; the match to TRBD1 covers 11 bases. The CDR3 is 13 residues long. Germline CDR1 reads DFQATT; CDR2 reads SNEGSKA (reference sequence). With V trimmed by 3 bases and J by 7 bases, 4 bases remained unmatched. The CDR3 nucleotides read TGCAGTGCTAGGGACAGGGGGCTGGTGACCCAGTACTTC. Translating it yields CSARDRGLVTQYF.

This clonotype was found many times. The rearrangement joins TRBV14 to TRBJ2-1; 8 positions agree with TRBD2. After removal of 0 bases from V and 8 bases from J, the junction contained 9 bases not matched to a gene. Germline CDR1 is SGHDN and CDR2 is FVKESK. The CDR3 contains 16 residues. CDR3 DNA sequence: TGTGCCAGCAGCCAAGATTTGGGACTAGGGGCGGATGAGCAGTTCTTC. This codes for CASSQDLGLGADEQFF.

This clonotype was seen a few times. The chain combines TRBV29-1 with TRBJ1-4; D is unresolved. Germline CDR1 is SQVTM and CDR2 is ANQGSEA. The CDR3 totals 12 residues. The V gene lost 3 bases and the J gene lost 5 bases, with 7 bases spanning the gap. The CDR3 spells CSVERGNEKLFF. The CDR3 DNA reads TGCAGCGTTGAGAGAGGGAATGAAAAACTGTTTTTT.

In its sample, this clonotype was seen many times. This chain connects TRBV5-1 to TRBJ2-6; 8 bases agree with TRBD1. This CDR3 region has 15 residues. The germline gives CDR1 SGHRS, CDR2 YFSETQ. V lost 4 bases, J lost 2 bases, and 2 bases stayed unmatched. The CDR3 is CASSIQGAGANVLTF. The CDR3 bases are TGCGCCAGCAGCATACAGGGGGCTGGGGCCAACGTCCTGACTTTC.

The chain joins TRBV29-1 to TRBJ2-4; no clear D gene. Per germline, CDR1 SQVTM and CDR2 ANQGSEA. V lost 5 bases, J lost 0 bases, and 8 bases lay in between. The CDR3 has 13 amino acids. CDR3 protein: CSVPAVAKNIQYF. The CDR3 bases are TGCAGCGTTCCGGCCGTAGCCAAAAACATTCAGTACTTC.

Many counts were recorded for this clonotype. The chain uses TRBV5-8 and TRBJ2-1, with D tentatively TRBD2 (6 bases). The CDR3 has 15 amino acids. The ends were cut back, 4 bases at V and 7 bases at J, with 18 bases in the middle. CDR1 SGHTS and CDR2 YDEGEE come from the germline V gene. CDR3 sequence: CASSAGLELGNEQFF. CDR3 DNA: TGTGCCAGCAGCGCGGGACTCGAACTGGGGAATGAGCAGTTCTTC.

The CDR3 protein is CASLTGVHEQYF. CDR3 sequence (DNA): TGTGCCAGCCTGACGGGGGTTCACGAGCAGTACTTC. V gene TRBV6-1 combines with J gene TRBJ2-7, with D possibly matching TRBD2 (6 bases). With 8 bases removed from V and 5 bases from J, the gap between germline ends came to 13 bases. Germline CDR1 reads MNHNS; CDR2 reads SASEGT. The CDR3 runs 12 residues.

Ten or more counts support this clonotype. The chain combines TRBV4-1 with TRBJ2-3; 12 bases agree with TRBD2. CDR1 is MGHRA and CDR2 is YSYEKL in the germline V gene. The V gene end was trimmed by 1 base and the J gene end by 0 bases; junction bases not matched to a gene: 8. The CDR3 is 19 amino acids. CDR3 DNA sequence: TGCGCCAGCAGCCAAGGGACTAGCGGGATAGTCTCTAGCACAGATACGCAGTATTTT. As protein: CASSQGTSGIVSSTDTQYF.

Ten or more counts support this clonotype. The chain carries TRBV19 and TRBJ2-3; 12 nucleotides agree with TRBD2. Losses at the gene ends were 5 bases for V and 7 bases for J; bases not matched to a gene: 10. Per the germline V gene, CDR1 is LNHDA and CDR2 is SQIVND (reference sequence). This CDR3 has 16 residues. The CDR3 DNA sequence: TGTGCCAGTAGTCTCAAGACTAGCGGGAGAGTAAATACGCAGTATTTT. Protein sequence: CASSLKTSGRVNTQYF.

This clonotype was recorded many times. The genes are TRBV28 and TRBJ1-1; no definite D call. Between the trimmed V and J ends, which lost 2 bases and 2 bases, there was a span of 9 bases. The CDR3 covers 14 residues. Looked up from germline, CDR1 is MDHEN and CDR2 is SYDVKM. The CDR3 protein is CASSLRGTNTEAFF. The CDR3 DNA reads TGTGCCAGCAGTTTACGGGGTACAAACACTGAAGCTTTCTTT.

This clonotype was counted a single time. The V gene is TRBV2, the J gene TRBJ2-7; 9 bases agree with TRBD2. Germline CDR1 is SNHLY and CDR2 is FYNNEI. The CDR3 consists of 14 residues. J gave up 6 bases and V 5 bases, and 8 bases lay outside the gene matches. The CDR3 is CASSPSLAGLEQYF. CDR3 bases: TGTGCCAGCAGTCCCTCCCTAGCGGGACTCGAGCAGTACTTC. The full variable domain, its missing parts supplied by reference TRBV2 and TRBJ2-7, is EPEVTQTPSHQVTQMGQEVILRCVPISNHLYFYWYRQILGQKVEFLVSFYNNEISEKSEIFDDQFSVERPDGSNFTLKIRSTKLEDSAMYFCASSPSLAGLEQYFGPGTRLTVT.

Worth noting for this clonotype: A read error may be the cause here, since a much bigger clone is one base away. This chain connects TRBV6-4 to TRBJ2-3; 8 positions match TRBD1. The CDR3 sequence is 15 residues long. Germline CDR1 reads MRHNA; CDR2 reads SNTAGT. CDR3 nucleotides: TGTGCCAGCAGTGCCCAGCCAGGGGGCACAGATATGCAGTATTTT. Its protein is CASSAQPGGTDMQYF.

This clonotype was seen more than once but under ten times. This chain connects TRBV7-2 to TRBJ2-2, with D maybe TRBD2 (6 bases). V was clipped by 5 bases and J by 4 bases, with 20 bases between them. Germline values: CDR1 SGHTA, CDR2 FQGNSA. This CDR3 contains 17 residues. The CDR3 region is CASSPYLTSESTGELFF. In DNA form, the CDR3 reads TGTGCCAGCAGCCCTTACCTGACTAGTGAAAGCACCGGGGAGCTGTTTTTT.

This clonotype was detected a few times. V usage is TRBV11-1 and J usage is TRBJ2-5; no definite D call. V dropped 6 bases and J dropped 5 bases, with 10 bases sitting between them. Germline CDR1 reads SGHAT; CDR2 reads FQDESV (reference sequence). The CDR3 runs to 12 residues. The CDR3 sequence is CASRSERETQYF. CDR3 bases: TGTGCCAGCAGGTCCGAGAGGGAGACCCAGTACTTC.

The V and J genes are TRBV7-2 and TRBJ2-7; 7 positions match TRBD2. Germline V gives CDR1 SGHTA, CDR2 FQGNSA. This CDR3 has 16 residues. Losses at the gene ends were 1 base for V and 4 bases for J; bases not matched to a gene: 10. CDR3 sequence (DNA): TGTGCCAGCAGCTTAGGGGCGGGAGCAACTTATTACGAGCAGTACTTC. It encodes CASSLGAGATYYEQYF.

This clonotype showed up many times. V usage is TRBV29-1 and J usage is TRBJ2-7, with 7 bases lining up with TRBD2. This CDR3 has 12 residues. Germline assignment: CDR1 SQVTM and CDR2 ANQGSEA. The V and J ends lost 5 bases and 3 bases, in that order; junction bases with no gene match: 4. The DNA for the CDR3 is TGCAGCGTTCTAGGGGAGGGCTACGAGCAGTACTTC. This encodes CSVLGEGYEQYF.